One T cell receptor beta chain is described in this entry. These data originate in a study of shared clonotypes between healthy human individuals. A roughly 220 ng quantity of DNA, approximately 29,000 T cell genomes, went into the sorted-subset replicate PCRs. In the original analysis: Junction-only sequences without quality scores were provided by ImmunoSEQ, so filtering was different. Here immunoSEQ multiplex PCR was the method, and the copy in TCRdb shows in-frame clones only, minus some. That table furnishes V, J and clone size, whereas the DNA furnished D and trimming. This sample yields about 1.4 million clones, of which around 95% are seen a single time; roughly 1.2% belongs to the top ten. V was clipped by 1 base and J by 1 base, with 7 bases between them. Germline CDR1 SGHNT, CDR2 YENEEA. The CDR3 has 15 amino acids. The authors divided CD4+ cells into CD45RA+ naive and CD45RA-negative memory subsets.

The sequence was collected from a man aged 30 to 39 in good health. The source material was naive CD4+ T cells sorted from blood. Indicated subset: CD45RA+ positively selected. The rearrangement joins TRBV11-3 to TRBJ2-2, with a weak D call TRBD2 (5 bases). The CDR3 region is CASSLGRVNTGELFF. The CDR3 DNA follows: TGTGCCAGCAGCTTAGGGCGGGTGAACACCGGGGAGCTGTTTTTT.